Each of the 29 T cell receptor beta chains below was sequenced from the same sample in a study of neurological immune-mediated disorders. The time point: longitudinal time-point 3. TCRdb reprocessed the 5' RACE reads via MiXCR and lists one record per CDR3 protein. The sample contains about 45,000 distinct CDR3 sequences, approximately 13% of which appear only once. The specimen was PBMCs. Every receptor here comes from a man aged 25 to 40 in good health.

This clonotype was observed many times. This chain connects TRBV5-1 to TRBJ2-3; 8 nucleotides agree with TRBD1. Per germline, CDR1 SGHRS and CDR2 YFSETQ. This CDR3 spans 14 amino acids. The trim removed 5 bases at V and 2 bases at J, leaving 4 bases unmatched. Written as DNA, the CDR3 is TGCGCCAGCAGGAGACAGGGGTACACAGATACGCAGTATTTT. Encoded protein: CASRRQGYTDTQYF.

In its sample, this clonotype was seen many times. The rearrangement joins TRBV24-1 to TRBJ2-5; TRBD2 matches 13 bases. After removal of 4 bases from V and 5 bases from J, the junction contained 6 bases not matched to a gene. Germline values: CDR1 KGHDR, CDR2 SFDVKD. The CDR3 totals 16 residues. This CDR3 reads CATSDWTSGSGETQYF. For the CDR3, the DNA is TGTGCCACCAGTGACTGGACTAGCGGGAGTGGTGAGACCCAGTACTTC.

The gene calls are TRBV12-2 and TRBJ2-3; the tabulated D call, TRBD2, remains unverified against the DNA. TRBV12-2 is assigned pseudogene status. There are 18 residues in the CDR3. In nucleotides, the CDR3 is TGTGCAAGTCGCTTAGGGGGTACTAGCGGTTATAGCACAGATACGCAGTATTTT. This gives the protein CASRLGGTSGYSTDTQYF.

This clonotype was seen at least ten times. The V and J genes are TRBV10-3 and TRBJ1-6; D not certain. The CDR3 has 14 amino acids. Trimming removed 0 bases from V and 7 bases from J, with 7 bases in between. Germline loops: CDR1 ENHRY, CDR2 SYGVKD. The CDR3 protein is CAISESGWNSPLHF. The CDR3 DNA reads as TGTGCCATCAGTGAGTCTGGGTGGAATTCACCCCTCCACTTT.

The J gene is TRBJ2-2, the V gene TRBV28; no reliable D call. The CDR3 sequence is 16 residues long. The germline V gene encodes CDR1 MDHEN and CDR2 SYDVKM. Trimming took 1 base from V and 2 from J, leaving 11 bases between them. The CDR3 loop reads CASSLFLGFNTGELFF. The DNA of the CDR3 is TGTGCCAGCAGTTTATTTCTGGGGTTCAACACCGGGGAGCTGTTTTTT.

This clonotype has ten or more counts. The genes are TRBV5-1 and TRBJ2-1; D possibly uses TRBD1 or TRBD2 (7 bases each). Per germline, CDR1 SGHRS and CDR2 YFSETQ. Trimming stripped 3 bases from V and 4 bases from J, with 14 bases between. CDR3 length equals 15 residues. CDR3 sequence reads: CASSSGGGGYNEQFF. CDR3 in DNA: TGCGCCAGCAGCTCAGGGGGAGGGGGTTACAATGAGCAGTTCTTC.

In this sample, this clonotype turned up many times. The chain carries TRBV5-1 and TRBJ2-2; tentatively, D is TRBD1 (6 bases). Germline V CDR1 and CDR2: SGHRS, YFSETQ. Trimming took off 6 bases at V and 8 bases at J, with 20 bases between the two ends. The CDR3 is 15 residues long. The CDR3 DNA sequence: TGCGCCAGCAACCTGGTGTTGGACAGTACAGGGGAGCTGTTTTTT. As protein: CASNLVLDSTGELFF.

This clonotype has ten or more counts. The rearrangement links TRBV29-1 to TRBJ1-5; tentative D call: TRBD1 (6 bases). The germline V and J ends were trimmed by 6 bases and 5 bases, with 14 bases remaining between them. Looked up from germline, CDR1 is SQVTM and CDR2 is ANQGSEA. The CDR3 has 13 amino acids. The CDR3 reads CSVKTGLHQPQHF. The DNA of the CDR3 is TGCAGCGTAAAGACAGGACTCCATCAGCCCCAGCATTTT.

This clonotype occurred many times. CDR3 coding DNA: TGTGCCAGCAGCCCGGAACGGGAGACCCAGTACTTC. It specifies CASSPERETQYF. The chain couples TRBV3-1 to TRBJ2-5; no firm D call. CDR3 size: 12 residues. Trimming left V 4 bases short and J 5 bases short, with 8 bases between. Germline V lookup: CDR1 LGHDT, CDR2 YNNKEL (reference sequence).

This clonotype was observed many times. The chain is built from TRBV5-5 and TRBJ1-5; 7 bases align to TRBD1. This CDR3 region has 15 residues. Germline CDR1 reads SGHKS; CDR2 reads YYEKEE (reference sequence). V shed 0 bases and J 8 bases; nucleotides not matched to a gene: 8. As DNA, the CDR3 is TGTGCCAGCAGCTTGGGGGTGGCAGGGGGGAAGCCCCAGCATTTT. It codes for CASSLGVAGGKPQHF. The entire variable domain, with the rest obtained from reference TRBV5-5 and TRBJ1-5, is as follows: DAGVTQSPTHLIKTRGQQVTLRCSPISGHKSVSWYQQVLGQGPQFIFQYYEKEERGRGNFPDRFSARQFPNYSSELNVNALLLGDSALYLCASSLGVAGGKPQHFGDGTRLSIL.

This clonotype showed up many times. The chain joins TRBV6-4 to TRBJ2-1, with TRBD2 matching 9 bases. The CDR3 is 15 residues long. The germline gives CDR1 MRHNA, CDR2 SNTAGT. Trimming took 0 bases from V and 4 from J; bases not matched to a gene: 1. The CDR3 DNA follows: TGTGCCAGCAGTGACTCTAGCGGGAGTTACAATGAGCAGTTCTTC. Its protein product is CASSDSSGSYNEQFF.

This clonotype was picked up many times. This chain joins TRBV3-1 and TRBJ2-3, with D hard to call. V lost 2 bases, J lost 3 bases, and 9 bases lay in between. CDR1 is LGHDT and CDR2 is YNNKEL in the germline V gene (reference sequence). The CDR3 contains 14 residues. The CDR3 protein is CASSQPASTDTQYF. CDR3 nucleotide sequence: TGTGCCAGCAGCCAACCAGCGTCTACAGATACGCAGTATTTT.

Many counts were recorded for this clonotype. The rearrangement links TRBV28 to TRBJ1-2; D unresolved. Germline CDR1 MDHEN, CDR2 SYDVKM. The CDR3 covers 11 residues. V was clipped by 7 bases and J by 2 bases, with 5 bases between them. The CDR3 spells CASTKNYGYTF. CDR3 DNA: TGTGCCAGCACGAAGAACTATGGCTACACCTTC.

The sample holds many counts of this clonotype. The chain employs TRBV7-2 and TRBJ2-7, with D perhaps matching TRBD2 (6 bases). CDR1 is SGHTA and CDR2 is FQGNSA in the germline V gene. The CDR3 has 17 residues. V lost 5 bases and J 12 bases, leaving 32 bases between the germline ends. CDR3 DNA sequence: TGTGCCAGCAGCCTGGGAGGCACCCTTGAGGGATTCGGGAATTCGTACTTC. As protein: CASSLGGTLEGFGNSYF.

This clonotype was detected ten times or more. The chain is built from TRBV20-1 and TRBJ1-4; TRBD1 is a possible D gene (6 bases). This CDR3 has 14 residues. Germline V gene lookup returns CDR1 DFQATT and CDR2 SNEGSKA (reference sequence). V lost 4 bases and J 2 bases, leaving 11 bases between the germline ends. CDR3 bases: TGCAGTGCTACAAGAGGGGGGACTAATGAAAAACTGTTTTTT. Protein: CSATRGGTNEKLFF.

There are many counts of this clonotype. The junction shows a germline mismatch at one end, possibly a read error. The chain recombines TRBV7-2 with TRBJ2-1; the D is unclear. CDR1 and CDR2 from the germline V gene are SGHTA and FQGNSA. The length of the CDR3 is 13 residues. CDR3 protein: CASSPGPYDEQFF. The CDR3 bases are TGTGCCAGCAGCCCGGGTCCCTACGATGAGCAGTTCTTC.

The table lists this clonotype with many counts. This rearrangement joins TRBV28 to TRBJ1-1, with TRBD1 matching over 7 bases. The ends lost 6 bases at V and 0 bases at J; junction bases unmatched: 10. The germline CDR1 and CDR2 sequences are MDHEN and SYDVKM. This CDR3 spans 16 amino acids. The CDR3 DNA follows: TGTGCCAGCAGCTCCCCAGGGGGGGTCATGAACACTGAAGCTTTCTTT. As protein: CASSSPGGVMNTEAFF.

Concerning this clonotype itself: The junction departs from germline at one end; a sequencing error may be responsible. The chain is built from TRBV29-1 and TRBJ2-7; the D call may be TRBD1 or TRBD2 (5 bases each). The CDR3 has 18 residues. Germline-derived CDR1 and CDR2 are SQVTM and ANQGSEA. CDR3 in amino acids: CSVEEAERTIGTSYERYF. The CDR3 coding sequence is TGCAGTGTTGAAGAAGCAGAACGGACGATCGGGACCTCCTACGAGCGGTACTTC.

This clonotype came up many times. The chain has TRBV20-1 and TRBJ1-1; possible D gene TRBD1, 6 bases. The CDR3 is 15 amino acids. V lost 1 base to trimming and J lost 0 bases, with 12 bases between them. Germline assignment: CDR1 DFQATT and CDR2 SNEGSKA (reference sequence). CDR3 in amino acids: CSARVFGGLNTEAFF. The CDR3 nucleotides read TGCAGTGCTAGAGTATTCGGGGGCCTGAACACTGAAGCTTTCTTT.

This clonotype was observed at least ten times. The chain has TRBV27 and TRBJ1-3; TRBD1 agrees at 8 bases. V gave up 5 bases and J gave up 3 bases; unmatched junction bases: 9. The CDR3 length is 16 residues. The germline V gene encodes CDR1 MNHEY and CDR2 SMNVEV (reference sequence). CDR3 in amino acids: CASSPRTGSVGNTIYF. As DNA, the CDR3 is TGTGCCAGCAGTCCAAGGACAGGGTCGGTTGGAAACACCATATATTTT.

This clonotype was counted at least ten times. V and J are TRBV20-1 and TRBJ1-5; D might be TRBD1 (6 bases). The CDR3 has 14 residues. Germline V CDR1 and CDR2: DFQATT, SNEGSKA (reference sequence). Trimming stripped 4 bases from V and 0 bases from J, with 10 bases between. CDR3 bases: TGCAGTGCTATTCGGACAGATAGCAATCAGCCCCAGCATTTT. This sequence encodes CSAIRTDSNQPQHF.

The genes are TRBV7-9 and TRBJ2-2; 9 bases match TRBD1. The germline V gene has CDR1 SEHNR and CDR2 FQNEAQ (reference sequence). The CDR3 covers 18 residues. V was pared by 2 bases and J by 6 bases, with 13 bases of the junction left unmatched. In DNA, the CDR3 is TGTGCCAGCAGCTTATGGGGACAGGGAAAGTCTCCCGCCGGGGAGCTGTTTTTT. Protein: CASSLWGQGKSPAGELFF.

This clonotype occurred many times. The genes are TRBV10-2 and TRBJ2-3, with a possible D match to TRBD1 (6 bases). V was pared by 8 bases and J by 2 bases, with 14 bases between. CDR3 length: 14 amino acids. CDR1 is WSHSY and CDR2 is SAAADI in the germline V gene. The CDR3 protein is CASRTGQHTDTQYF. The CDR3 DNA reads TGCGCCAGCCGTACAGGGCAGCACACAGATACGCAGTATTTT.

The sample holds many counts of this clonotype. V and J are TRBV20-1 and TRBJ1-2, with D maybe TRBD1 (5 bases). The CDR3 totals 9 residues. V was pared by 7 bases and J by 6 bases, with 6 bases between. In germline, CDR1 is DFQATT, CDR2 SNEGSKA (reference sequence). CDR3 sequence: CSEGDGYTF. The CDR3 region has the DNA TGCAGTGAAGGGGATGGCTACACCTTC.

In this sample, this clonotype turned up many times. The rearrangement links TRBV5-1 to TRBJ1-2; tentative D call: TRBD1 (5 bases). The CDR3 has 12 amino acids. The V gene lost 0 bases and the J gene lost 7 bases, with 7 bases spanning the gap. Germline V gene sequence: CDR1 SGHRS, CDR2 YFSETQ. In DNA form, the CDR3 reads TGCGCCAGCAGCTTGGAGGGACTTGGCTACACCTTC. It translates to CASSLEGLGYTF. Full variable domain (missing parts from reference TRBV5-1 and TRBJ1-2): KAGVTQTPRYLIKTRGQQVTLSCSPISGHRSVSWYQQTPGQGLQFLFEYFSETQRNKGNFPGRFSGRQFSNSRSEMNVSTLELGDSALYLCASSLEGLGYTFGSGTRLTVV.

This clonotype was seen many times. The rearrangement links TRBV7-2 to TRBJ2-1; 15 bases align to TRBD2. CDR3 size: 17 residues. From germline, CDR1 is SGHTA and CDR2 FQGNSA. V lost 5 bases, J lost 9 bases, and 11 bases stayed unmatched. The CDR3 here is CASSPGLAGGPRSEQFF. The CDR3 nucleotides read TGTGCCAGCAGCCCAGGACTAGCGGGAGGGCCTAGGAGTGAGCAGTTCTTC.

This clonotype is termed large (0.1 to 1%). CDR3 bases: TGCGCCAGCAGCTTGAATACGTTGCGGACTGAAGCTTTCTTT. Protein sequence: CASSLNTLRTEAFF. The chain is built from TRBV5-1 and TRBJ1-1; no clear D gene. The CDR3 covers 14 residues. V lost 1 base and J 5 bases, leaving 12 bases between the germline ends. Germline V gene sequence: CDR1 SGHRS, CDR2 YFSETQ.

There are many counts of this clonotype. The chain has TRBV20-1 and TRBJ2-3; 7 bases agree with TRBD2. The CDR3 is 16 amino acids. The germline V gene has CDR1 DFQATT and CDR2 SNEGSKA (reference sequence). V dropped 6 bases and J dropped 3; count of bases not matched to a gene: 15. CDR3 sequence reads: CSATHDWEGGTDTQYF. The DNA of the CDR3 is TGCAGTGCCACGCACGACTGGGAGGGCGGGACAGATACGCAGTATTTT.

This clonotype was seen repeatedly, ten times or more. This chain connects TRBV5-1 to TRBJ2-7, with D possibly matching TRBD1 (6 bases). Germline CDR1 and CDR2: SGHRS and YFSETQ. With 2 bases removed from V and 6 bases from J, the gap between germline ends came to 15 bases. This CDR3 has 14 residues. This CDR3 reads CASSFSQTGGEQYF. The CDR3 DNA follows: TGCGCCAGCAGCTTCTCTCAGACAGGTGGCGAGCAGTACTTC.